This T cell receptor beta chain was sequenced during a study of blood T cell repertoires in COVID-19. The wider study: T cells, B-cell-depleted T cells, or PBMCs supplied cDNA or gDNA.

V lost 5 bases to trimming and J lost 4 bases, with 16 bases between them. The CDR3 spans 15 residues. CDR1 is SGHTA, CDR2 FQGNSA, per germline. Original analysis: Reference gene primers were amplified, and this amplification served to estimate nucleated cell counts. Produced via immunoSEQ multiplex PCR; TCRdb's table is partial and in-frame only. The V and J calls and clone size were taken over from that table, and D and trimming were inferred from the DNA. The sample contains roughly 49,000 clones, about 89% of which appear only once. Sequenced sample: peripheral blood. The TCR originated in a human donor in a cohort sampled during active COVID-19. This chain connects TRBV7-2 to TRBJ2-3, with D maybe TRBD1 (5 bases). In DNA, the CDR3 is TGTGCCAGCAGCGTTTATAGTGCAGGGCCAGATACGCAGTATTTT. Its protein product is CASSVYSAGPDTQYF.